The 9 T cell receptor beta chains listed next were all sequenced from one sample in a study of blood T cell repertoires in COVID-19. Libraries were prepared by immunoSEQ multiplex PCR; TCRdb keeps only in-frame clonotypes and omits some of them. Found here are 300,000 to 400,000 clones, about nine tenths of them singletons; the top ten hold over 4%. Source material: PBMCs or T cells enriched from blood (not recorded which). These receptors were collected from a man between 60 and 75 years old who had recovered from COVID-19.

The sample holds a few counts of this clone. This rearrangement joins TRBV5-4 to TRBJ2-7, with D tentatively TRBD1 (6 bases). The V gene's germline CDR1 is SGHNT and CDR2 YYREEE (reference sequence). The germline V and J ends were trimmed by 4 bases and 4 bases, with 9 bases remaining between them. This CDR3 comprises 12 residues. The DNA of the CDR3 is TGTGCCAGCAGCCGGGACACTTACGAGCAGTACTTC. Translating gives CASSRDTYEQYF.

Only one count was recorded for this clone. This CDR3 is CASSQTGDYGYTF. The CDR3 nucleotides are TGTGCCAGCAGTCAGACAGGGGACTATGGCTACACCTTC. This rearrangement joins TRBV12-3 or TRBV12-4 to TRBJ1-2, with 8 nucleotides matching TRBD1. This CDR3 is 13 amino acids long. V lost 5 bases, J lost 3 bases, and 2 bases stayed unmatched.

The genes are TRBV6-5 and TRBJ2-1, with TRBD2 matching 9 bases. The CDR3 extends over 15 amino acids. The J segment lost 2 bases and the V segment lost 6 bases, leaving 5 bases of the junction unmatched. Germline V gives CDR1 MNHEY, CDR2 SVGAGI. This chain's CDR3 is CASRLAGLTYNEQFF. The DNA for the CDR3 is TGTGCCAGCAGACTAGCGGGCCTAACCTACAATGAGCAGTTCTTC.

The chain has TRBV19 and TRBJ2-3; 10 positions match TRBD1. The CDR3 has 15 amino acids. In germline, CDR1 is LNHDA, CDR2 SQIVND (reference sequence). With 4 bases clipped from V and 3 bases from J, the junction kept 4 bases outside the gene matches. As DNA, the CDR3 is TGTGCCAGTAGTAGTTGGACAGGGGGAACAGATACGCAGTATTTT. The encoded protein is CASSSWTGGTDTQYF.

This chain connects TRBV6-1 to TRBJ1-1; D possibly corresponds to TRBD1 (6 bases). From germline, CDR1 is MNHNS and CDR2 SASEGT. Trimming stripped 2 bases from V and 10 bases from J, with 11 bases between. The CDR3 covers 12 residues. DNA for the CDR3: TGTGCCAGCAGTGAAAGGCGGGGGGCAGCTTTCTTT. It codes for CASSERRGAAFF.

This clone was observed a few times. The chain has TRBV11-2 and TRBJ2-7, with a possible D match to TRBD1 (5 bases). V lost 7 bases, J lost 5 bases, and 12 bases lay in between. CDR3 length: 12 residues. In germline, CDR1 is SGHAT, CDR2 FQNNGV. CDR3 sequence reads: CASKGAGDEQYF. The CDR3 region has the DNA TGTGCCAGCAAAGGGGCTGGCGACGAGCAGTACTTC.

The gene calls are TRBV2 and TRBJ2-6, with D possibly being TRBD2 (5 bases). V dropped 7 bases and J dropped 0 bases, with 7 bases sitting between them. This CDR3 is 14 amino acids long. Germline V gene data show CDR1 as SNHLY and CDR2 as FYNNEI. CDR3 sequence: CASTTSSGANVLTF. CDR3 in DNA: TGTGCCAGCACCACTAGCTCTGGGGCCAACGTCCTGACTTTC.

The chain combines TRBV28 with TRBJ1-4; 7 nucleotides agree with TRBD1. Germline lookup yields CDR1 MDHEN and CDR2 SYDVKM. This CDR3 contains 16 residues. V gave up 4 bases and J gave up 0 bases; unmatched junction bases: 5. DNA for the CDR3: TGTGCCAGCAGTTCCGGACAGGACGCAACTAATGAAAAACTGTTTTTT. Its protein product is CASSSGQDATNEKLFF.

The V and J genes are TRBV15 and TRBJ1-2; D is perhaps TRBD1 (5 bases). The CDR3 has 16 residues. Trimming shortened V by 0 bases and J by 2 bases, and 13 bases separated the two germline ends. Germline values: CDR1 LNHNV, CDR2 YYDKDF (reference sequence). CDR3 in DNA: TGTGCCACCAGCAGAGATTCGACAGCTGGGAACTATGGCTACACCTTC. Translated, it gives CATSRDSTAGNYGYTF.